This T cell receptor (beta chain) was identified in a study of blood T cell repertoires in COVID-19. Study-level information: Samples taken during acute and convalescent COVID-19 were collected in the United States, Italy and Spain.

The CDR3 length is 14 residues. CDR1 and CDR2 (germline): MNHNY, SVGAGI (reference sequence). The J segment lost 2 bases and the V segment lost 6 bases, leaving 4 bases of the junction unmatched. Authors' analysis steps: Using reference gene primer amplification, nucleated cell counts were estimated. Here immunoSEQ multiplex PCR was the method, and the copy in TCRdb shows in-frame clones only, minus some. The D gene and trimming were derived from the DNA, and the V and J assignments and clone size from that table. The table includes about 300,000 clones, 83% detected once. This clone came up a few times.

Sequenced sample: peripheral blood. The source of this sequence is a woman in her forties or fifties who had recovered from COVID-19. The rearrangement links TRBV6-6 to TRBJ1-5; 7 nucleotides agree with TRBD1. CDR3: CASREDRGNQPQHF. CDR3 sequence (DNA): TGTGCCAGCAGAGAAGACAGGGGCAATCAGCCCCAGCATTTT.